Shown below are 20 T cell receptor beta chains from a single sample sequenced in a study of T-cell memory formation after mild COVID-19. Each CDR3 protein gets one entry after TCRdb re-called the 5' RACE reads with MiXCR. The table has 200,000 to 250,000 distinct CDR3 sequences, 9.5% to 10% seen once. The sample comprised PBMCs or a T cell subset sorted from them (not recorded which). The receptors derive from a man younger than 30 who had mild COVID-19 (a few samples of this study predate the infection). Cell type and time point are not known.

This chain connects TRBV2 to TRBJ2-7; 10 bases agree with TRBD1. The germline V gene encodes CDR1 SNHLY and CDR2 FYNNEI. V lost 3 bases to trimming and J lost 3 bases; unmatched junction nucleotides: 5. This CDR3 has 15 residues. This CDR3 is CASSDFWTGGYEQYF. The CDR3 nucleotides are TGTGCCAGCAGTGACTTTTGGACAGGGGGCTACGAGCAGTACTTC.

This sequence joins TRBV12-3 or TRBV12-4 and TRBJ2-7; D is possibly TRBD2 (5 bases). The CDR3 spans 14 residues. V gave up 3 bases and J gave up 0 bases, with 9 bases separating them. CDR3 protein: CASSFRGSSYEQYF. The CDR3 coding sequence is TGTGCCAGCAGTTTTCGGGGTAGCTCCTACGAGCAGTACTTC.

V and J are TRBV10-3 and TRBJ2-7, with 8 positions matching TRBD2. Germline loops: CDR1 ENHRY, CDR2 SYGVKD. The CDR3 runs to 14 residues. V lost 1 base and J lost 4; bases outside the gene matches: 3. The chain's CDR3 is CAISEFGGVYEQYF. The DNA for the CDR3 is TGTGCCATCAGTGAGTTCGGGGGGGTGTACGAGCAGTACTTC.

The chain joins TRBV7-2 to TRBJ2-7; 8 nucleotides match TRBD1. The CDR3 has 16 amino acids. CDR1 and CDR2 from the germline V gene are SGHTA and FQGNSA. Trimming cost V 6 bases and J 0 bases; bases outside gene matches: 10. The CDR3 DNA follows: TGTGCCAGCAGAAAAACAGGGGGTGGGAGCTCCTACGAGCAGTACTTC. Protein product: CASRKTGGGSSYEQYF.

The rearrangement uses TRBV29-1 and TRBJ2-3, with 8 bases fitting TRBD2. With 4 bases clipped from V and 0 bases from J, the junction kept 15 bases outside the gene matches. The CDR3 covers 18 residues. The V gene's germline CDR1 is SQVTM and CDR2 ANQGSEA. This CDR3 reads CSVARGGPTKTSTDTQYF. The CDR3 DNA sequence: TGCAGCGTTGCTCGCGGGGGGCCCACCAAAACTAGCACAGATACGCAGTATTTT.

The chain uses TRBV19 and TRBJ1-6; D might be TRBD1 (5 bases). The length of the CDR3 is 18 residues. Trimming shortened V by 1 base and J by 5 bases, and 18 bases separated the two germline ends. Germline-derived CDR1 and CDR2 are LNHDA and SQIVND (reference sequence). In DNA form, the CDR3 reads TGTGCCAGTAGTATAGGAGGGGCTGGGAGAAGCGATAATTCACCCCTCCACTTT. It translates to CASSIGGAGRSDNSPLHF.

This sequence joins TRBV11-2 and TRBJ2-3; D may be TRBD1 or TRBD2 (6 bases each). Germline V CDR1 and CDR2: SGHAT, FQNNGV. This CDR3 has 16 amino acids. Deletions cut 1 base from V and 1 base from J, with 12 bases between. CDR3 region: CASSLGKGGRTDTQYF. The CDR3 region has the DNA TGTGCCAGCAGCTTAGGGAAAGGGGGGCGCACAGATACGCAGTATTTT.

This clonotype was picked up a small number of times. The V and J genes are TRBV20-1 and TRBJ1-1; tentative D call: TRBD1 (6 bases). The V gene's germline CDR1 is DFQATT and CDR2 SNEGSKA (reference sequence). This CDR3 is built from 13 residues. V lost 5 bases and J 0 bases, leaving 10 bases between the germline ends. The CDR3: CSALDRLNTEAFF. CDR3 DNA sequence: TGCAGTGCTCTGGACAGATTGAACACTGAAGCTTTCTTT.

There are a few counts of this clonotype. V is TRBV12-3 or TRBV12-4 and J is TRBJ1-6; 8 nucleotides match TRBD1. The CDR3 runs 14 residues. J gave up 7 bases and V 6 bases, and 5 bases lay outside the gene matches. The CDR3 protein is CASRPDRANSPLHF. CDR3 DNA: TGTGCCAGCAGACCGGACAGGGCGAATTCACCCCTCCACTTT.

This clonotype was counted at least ten times. The gene calls are TRBV9 and TRBJ1-6; 9 bases are shared with TRBD1. CDR3 length: 14 residues. CDR1 is SGDLS and CDR2 is YYNGEE in the germline V gene. Losses at the gene ends were 0 bases for V and 9 bases for J; bases not matched to a gene: 1. As DNA, the CDR3 is TGTGCCAGCAGCGTAGGGGACAGGGTTTCACCCCTCCACTTT. It codes for CASSVGDRVSPLHF.

Many counts were recorded for this clonotype. CDR3 DNA: TGTGCCAGCTTGGGACCGTCCTACGAGCAGTACTTC. Translation gives CASLGPSYEQYF. V usage is TRBV12-3 or TRBV12-4 and J usage is TRBJ2-7; D is possibly TRBD1 or TRBD2 (5 bases each). The ends were cut back, 8 bases at V and 1 base at J, with 9 bases in the middle. This CDR3 is 12 amino acids long.

This clonotype was observed a few times. The chain employs TRBV20-1 and TRBJ1-6; D unclear. Germline V CDR1 and CDR2: DFQATT, SNEGSKA (reference sequence). V was clipped by 2 bases and J by 6 bases, with 5 bases between them. There are 12 residues in the CDR3. CDR3 bases: TGCAGTGCTAGAAAGCCTAATTCACCCCTCCACTTT. Its translation is CSARKPNSPLHF.

V gene TRBV6-6 combines with J gene TRBJ1-3, with D unclear. Trimming cost V 8 bases and J 4 bases, with 9 bases left between them. The CDR3 length is 12 residues. Germline CDR1 and CDR2: MNHNY and SVGAGI (reference sequence). In DNA form, the CDR3 reads TGTGCCAGCGGAGTTTCCGGAAACACCATATATTTT. Its protein product is CASGVSGNTIYF.

Only a few counts were recorded for this clonotype. The rearrangement links TRBV4-2 to TRBJ2-4; 9 bases are a match to TRBD2. CDR3 length: 21 residues. Germline V gene lookup returns CDR1 LGHNA and CDR2 YNFKEQ. Unmatched junction bases numbered 17, after V lost 0 bases and J lost 2 bases. Here the CDR3 DNA reads TGTGCCAGCAGCCAAGATCAAGGGCGGCCAGCGGGGGGTCTATCCAAAAACATTCAGTACTTC. The encoded protein is CASSQDQGRPAGGLSKNIQYF.

The gene calls are TRBV14 and TRBJ2-5, with TRBD1 matching over 7 bases. The CDR3 is made up of 16 amino acids. Germline CDR1 is SGHDN and CDR2 is FVKESK. Germline trimming cut 5 bases from V and 0 bases from J; bases unmatched to any gene: 9. The DNA of the CDR3 is TGTGCCAGCAGCGGAAGGGACAGCAGGTACCAAGAGACCCAGTACTTC. The encoded protein is CASSGRDSRYQETQYF.

This clonotype was seen more than once but under ten times. This chain joins TRBV10-1 and TRBJ2-5; 8 bases match TRBD2. V shed 1 base, J shed 4 bases, and the junction held 8 bases outside the gene matches. CDR3 length: 16 residues. CDR1 WNHNN and CDR2 SYGVQD come from the germline V gene (reference sequence). The DNA of the CDR3 is TGCGCCAGCAGTGAGTGGTCGGGGGGGCGAGGAGAGACCCAGTACTTC. Encoded protein: CASSEWSGGRGETQYF.

This clonotype was recorded many times. The rearrangement uses TRBV7-2 and TRBJ2-1; D gene uncertain. Per germline, CDR1 SGHTA and CDR2 FQGNSA. The CDR3 runs to 14 residues. V was trimmed by 5 bases and J by 0 bases, leaving 8 bases between them. The CDR3 nucleotides read TGTGCCAGCAGCCAAATGCACTCCTACAATGAGCAGTTCTTC. Its translation is CASSQMHSYNEQFF.

This clonotype was detected a few times. V is TRBV7-9 and J is TRBJ1-3; no clear D. Germline values: CDR1 SEHNR, CDR2 FQNEAQ (reference sequence). V lost 0 bases and J 4 bases, leaving 13 bases between the germline ends. The CDR3 consists of 16 residues. CDR3 nucleotide sequence: TGTGCCAGCAGCTTAGCGGCGGGCCTCGGAGGAAACACCATATATTTT. Translated, it gives CASSLAAGLGGNTIYF.

This clonotype was counted many times. DNA of the CDR3: TGTGCCAGTAGTATTCGGAGGACAGGGGTAAATGAGCAGTTCTTC. This codes for CASSIRRTGVNEQFF. This chain joins TRBV19 and TRBJ2-1, with 9 bases fitting TRBD1. V shed 3 bases, J shed 7 bases, and the junction held 7 bases outside the gene matches. This CDR3 is built from 15 residues. The germline V gene encodes CDR1 LNHDA and CDR2 SQIVND (reference sequence).

This clonotype was observed many times. J is TRBJ1-1 and V is TRBV12-3 or TRBV12-4, with unresolved D. Trimming left V 3 bases short and J 3 bases short, with 5 bases between. The CDR3 loop spans 12 amino acids. In nucleotides, the CDR3 is TGTGCCAGCAGTTTGGTTGACACTGAAGCTTTCTTT. The encoded protein is CASSLVDTEAFF.